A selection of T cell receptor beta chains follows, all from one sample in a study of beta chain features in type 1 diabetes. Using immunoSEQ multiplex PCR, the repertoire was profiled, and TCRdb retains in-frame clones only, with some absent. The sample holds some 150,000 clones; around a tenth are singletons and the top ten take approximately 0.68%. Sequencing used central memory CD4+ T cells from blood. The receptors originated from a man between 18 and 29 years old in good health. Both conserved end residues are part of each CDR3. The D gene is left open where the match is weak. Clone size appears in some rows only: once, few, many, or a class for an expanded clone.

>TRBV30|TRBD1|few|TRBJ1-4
TGTGCCTGGAGTATAGGACAGGGTGCCAGGGAACTGTTTTTT
CAWSIGQGARELFF
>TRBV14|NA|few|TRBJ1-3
TGTGCCAGCAGCCCTCGGACTAACTCTGGAAACACCATATATTTT
CASSPRTNSGNTIYF
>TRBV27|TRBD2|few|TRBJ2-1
TGTGCCAGCAGTTTGGATAGCGGGGGGTGGAGATTCTTC
CASSLDSGGWRFF
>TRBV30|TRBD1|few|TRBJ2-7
TGTGCCTGGACCTTATATGGGACAGGGGCCTACGAGCAGTACTTC
CAWTLYGTGAYEQYF
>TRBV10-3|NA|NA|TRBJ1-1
TGTGCCATCAGTGAGTCTAACAGGTTAGATGAAGCTTTCTTT
CAISESNRLDEAFF
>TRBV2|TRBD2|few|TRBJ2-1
TGTGCCAGCAGTCGAGCGGGGGGGCCGGGCAATGAGCAGTTCTTC
CASSRAGGPGNEQFF
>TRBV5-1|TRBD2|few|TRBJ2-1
TGCGCCAGCAGCTTGGAACTAGCGGGGGGGCGGAATGAGCAGTTCTTC
CASSLELAGGRNEQFF
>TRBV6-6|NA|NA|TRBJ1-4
TGTGCCAGCAGTTACTCATACAGGGAATCGGGTGAAAAACTGTTTTTT
CASSYSYRESGEKLFF
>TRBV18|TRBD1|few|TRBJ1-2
TGTGCCAGCTCAGCAGAGTTCCCGGGACAGGGGAACTATGGCTACACCTTC
CASSAEFPGQGNYGYTF
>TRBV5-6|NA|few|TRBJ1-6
TGTGCCAGCAGCCCTCCTCCGGGACTCCTTAATTCACCCCTCCACTTT
CASSPPPGLLNSPLHF
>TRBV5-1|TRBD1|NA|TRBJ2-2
TGCGCCAGCAGCACCTCGGGACAGGGGATGGGCGGGGAGCTGTTTTTT
CASSTSGQGMGGELFF